The clone carrying this T cell receptor beta chain was picked up one time. Its antigen is unidentified. Trimming cost V 6 bases and J 5 bases; bases outside gene matches: 12. This CDR3 region has 17 residues. Per germline, CDR1 LNHNV and CDR2 YYDKDF (reference sequence). The record originates from a study of T cell responses to AZD1222 COVID-19 vaccine. As for the study in general: Timing groups of about 4 and about 12 weeks for second doses were pooled. Study-wide findings and caveats: Donors, mostly white British, included more females; clonal diversity was possibly underestimated.

Clones were sequenced by immunoSEQ multiplex PCR, and TCRdb holds only the in-frame ones, with some missing. The top ten clones hold about 5% of a sample with some 120,000 clones, 70% to 90% of them seen once. The receptor's source is an adult in good health. The sequencing used peripheral blood, collected on day 0 of AZD1222 vaccination. The J gene is TRBJ2-5, the V gene TRBV15; 13 positions match TRBD2. CDR3 protein: CATRDSPGLAGWETQYF. CDR3 coding DNA: TGTGCCACCAGGGATTCCCCGGGACTAGCGGGGTGGGAGACCCAGTACTTC.